Below, 30 T cell receptor beta chains from the same sample are listed, as sequenced in a study of CD8+ T cells in alopecia areata. Treatment meaning: oral pan-JAK inhibitor, 5-10 mg twice daily. Reverse transcription of extracted RNA yielded cDNA, which provided the sequencing template. Clones were read by immunoSEQ multiplex PCR, and TCRdb kept only the in-frame ones, dropping some. The table has over 200,000 clones, over 60% seen once. The material sequenced was CD4+ T cells sorted from blood, taken at week 4, from a patient treated with tofacitinib. The source is a human donor with alopecia areata.

Comments on this clone: The identical CDR3 is also encoded by other nucleotide sequences in the sample. The chain carries TRBV9 and TRBJ1-4, with D unresolved. CDR3 size: 15 residues. The V and J ends lost 2 bases and 1 base respectively, with 9 bases between them. The V gene's germline CDR1 is SGDLS and CDR2 YYNGEE. CDR3 sequence: CASSVFGETNEKLFF. The CDR3 DNA follows: TGTGCCAGCAGCGTCTTTGGCGAAACTAATGAAAAACTGTTTTTT.

The J gene is TRBJ2-1, the V gene TRBV7-2; D is unclear. CDR1 and CDR2 (germline): SGHTA, FQGNSA. There are 15 residues in the CDR3. V was clipped by 5 bases and J by 0 bases, with 11 bases between them. CDR3 sequence reads: CASSQAPSSYNEQFF. The CDR3, as DNA: TGTGCCAGCAGCCAAGCTCCGAGCTCCTACAATGAGCAGTTCTTC.

This chain uses TRBV2 with TRBJ2-6; D not resolved. The CDR3 is 17 amino acids. Trimming stripped 3 bases from V and 2 bases from J, with 14 bases between. Germline lookup yields CDR1 SNHLY and CDR2 FYNNEI. The CDR3 nucleotides read TGTGCCAGCAGTGAGGCCCCGCTGAGTACTGGGGCCAACGTCCTGACTTTC. This gives the protein CASSEAPLSTGANVLTF. Filled out from reference TRBV2 and TRBJ2-6, the complete variable domain reads EPEVTQTPSHQVTQMGQEVILRCVPISNHLYFYWYRQILGQKVEFLVSFYNNEISEKSEIFDDQFSVERPDGSNFTLKIRSTKLEDSAMYFCASSEAPLSTGANVLTFGAGSRLTVL.

In this sample, this clone turned up a few times. The chain recombines TRBV2 with TRBJ2-2; TRBD1 might be the D (6 bases). Germline CDR1 SNHLY, CDR2 FYNNEI. This CDR3 is built from 15 residues. Trimming took off 5 bases at V and 6 bases at J, with 16 bases between the two ends. This CDR3 reads CASSKEAGVAGELFF. Here the CDR3 DNA reads TGTGCCAGCAGTAAAGAAGCAGGGGTTGCCGGGGAGCTGTTTTTT.

The genes are TRBV23-1 and TRBJ2-7, with D hard to call. TRBV23-1 is reported as an ORF; its role is uncertain. The CDR3 consists of 14 residues. V lost 3 bases to trimming and J lost 2 bases, with 11 bases between them. CDR3 in amino acids: CASSQWGLAYEQYF. In nucleotides, the CDR3 is TGCGCCAGCAGTCAGTGGGGTTTAGCCTACGAGCAGTACTTC.

This chain links TRBV5-6 with TRBJ2-3, with 13 bases aligning to TRBD2. CDR3 length: 17 amino acids. Germline values: CDR1 SGHDT, CDR2 YYEEEE. The V gene end was trimmed by 4 bases and the J gene end by 2 bases; junction bases not matched to a gene: 7. Here the CDR3 reads CASSPGLAGAFTDTQYF. Written as DNA, the CDR3 is TGTGCCAGCAGCCCCGGACTAGCGGGGGCCTTCACAGATACGCAGTATTTT.

V usage is TRBV4-3 and J usage is TRBJ2-7; D unclear. V lost 0 bases, J lost 10 bases, and 13 bases lay in between. CDR1 LGHNA and CDR2 YSLEER come from the germline V gene. The CDR3 extends over 13 amino acids. CDR3 protein: CASSQDLGNSQYF. The CDR3 DNA sequence: TGCGCCAGCAGCCAAGATCTAGGGAACAGCCAGTACTTC.

The V call is TRBV29-1, the J call TRBJ1-2, with 8 bases aligning to TRBD1. CDR3 size: 14 residues. From germline, CDR1 is SQVTM and CDR2 ANQGSEA. V lost 4 bases and J lost 3; bases outside the gene matches: 7. This CDR3 reads CSVAPRTGHYGYTF. DNA of the CDR3: TGCAGCGTTGCCCCTCGGACAGGGCACTATGGCTACACCTTC.

The CDR3 DNA reads TGCGCCAGCAGCACAGGACAGGGAAGCTACGAGCAGTACTTC. It encodes CASSTGQGSYEQYF. The chain combines TRBV5-1 with TRBJ2-7, with 8 bases matching TRBD1. CDR1 is SGHRS, CDR2 YFSETQ, per germline. V trimming: 4 bases; J trimming: 3 bases; junction bases outside the gene matches: 6. This CDR3 comprises 14 residues.

This chain joins TRBV5-1 and TRBJ2-2, with unresolved D. The V end was cut by 4 bases, the J end by 1 base, with 8 bases between. Germline CDR1 SGHRS, CDR2 YFSETQ. This CDR3 has 14 amino acids. The CDR3: CASSGSLNTGELFF. CDR3 nucleotides: TGCGCCAGCAGCGGATCACTGAACACCGGGGAGCTGTTTTTT.

V gene TRBV29-1 combines with J gene TRBJ2-7, with D hard to call. The germline V gene encodes CDR1 SQVTM and CDR2 ANQGSEA. Trimming removed 7 bases at V and 1 base at J, with 14 bases between. This CDR3 contains 13 residues. CDR3 sequence: CSAAFPGSYEQYF. Written as DNA, the CDR3 is TGCAGCGCAGCTTTTCCCGGTTCCTACGAGCAGTACTTC.

The V gene is TRBV2, the J gene TRBJ1-6; D gene unclear. Germline V gene lookup returns CDR1 SNHLY and CDR2 FYNNEI. CDR3 length equals 12 residues. Trimming stripped 3 bases from V and 6 bases from J, with 3 bases between. The CDR3 reads CASSEGNSPLHF. As DNA, the CDR3 is TGTGCCAGCAGTGAGGGTAATTCACCCCTCCACTTT.

The chain couples TRBV9 to TRBJ1-2; tentative D call: TRBD1 (6 bases). CDR3 length equals 15 residues. V shed 4 bases and J shed 3 bases, with 16 bases lying between them. Germline lookup yields CDR1 SGDLS and CDR2 YYNGEE. The CDR3, as DNA: TGTGCCAGCAGCCCTAAAATTGACAGGTACTATGGCTACACCTTC. Translated, it gives CASSPKIDRYYGYTF.

This chain uses TRBV7-9 with TRBJ1-1; the D gene is possibly TRBD1 (6 bases). This CDR3 has 14 residues. From germline, CDR1 is SEHNR and CDR2 FQNEAQ (reference sequence). V was pared by 1 base and J by 3 bases, with 9 bases between. CDR3 coding DNA: TGTGCCAGCAGCTTAGAAGACAGGCACACTGAAGCTTTCTTT. Amino acids: CASSLEDRHTEAFF.

This clone was seen a handful of times. The chain employs TRBV30 and TRBJ2-2, with a tentative D call TRBD2 (5 bases). The CDR3 totals 16 residues. V was shortened by 1 base and J by 1 base, with 13 bases between the two germline ends. Germline V CDR1 and CDR2: GTSNPN, SVGIG (reference sequence). Here the CDR3 reads CAWSGMSGVNTGELFF. The CDR3 DNA sequence: TGTGCCTGGAGTGGGATGAGCGGAGTGAACACCGGGGAGCTGTTTTTT. Drawing the rest from reference TRBV30 and TRBJ2-2, the complete variable domain is SQTIHQWPATLVQPVGSPLSLECTVEGTSNPNLYWYRQAAGRGLQLLFYSVGIGQISSEVPQNLSASRPQDRQFILSSKKLLLSDSGFYLCAWSGMSGVNTGELFFGEGSRLTVL.

The chain has TRBV11-2 and TRBJ2-1, with a weak D call TRBD2 (5 bases). Looked up from germline, CDR1 is SGHAT and CDR2 is FQNNGV. The CDR3 runs to 13 residues. V was trimmed by 5 bases and J by 4 bases, leaving 9 bases between them. CDR3 sequence: CASSDRGYNEQFF. In DNA, the CDR3 is TGTGCCAGCAGCGATCGGGGATACAATGAGCAGTTCTTC.

The gene calls are TRBV30 and TRBJ1-5; D gene unclear. V gave up 0 bases and J gave up 7 bases, with 13 bases separating them. The V gene's germline CDR1 is GTSNPN and CDR2 SVGIG (reference sequence). This CDR3 comprises 14 residues. The CDR3 DNA follows: TGTGCCTGGAGTGTAGCTGGGGTCCGCCAGCCCCAGCATTTT. Encoded protein: CAWSVAGVRQPQHF.

The CDR3 reads CASSKTSGGYEQYF. The CDR3 DNA reads as TGTGCCAGCAGCAAGACTAGCGGGGGCTACGAGCAGTACTTC. The rearrangement uses TRBV7-2 and TRBJ2-7; 12 bases are shared with TRBD2. J was trimmed by 3 bases and V by 5 bases; bases with no gene match: 2. In germline, CDR1 is SGHTA, CDR2 FQGNSA. The CDR3 sequence is 14 residues long.

V and J are TRBV5-1 and TRBJ2-1; D gene uncertain. The CDR3 sequence is 16 residues long. The germline V and J ends were trimmed by 0 bases and 0 bases, with 10 bases remaining between them. Germline loops: CDR1 SGHRS, CDR2 YFSETQ. CDR3 coding DNA: TGCGCCAGCAGCTTGGATTCCCGGATCTCCTACAATGAGCAGTTCTTC. It is translated as CASSLDSRISYNEQFF. Supplemented by reference TRBV5-1 and TRBJ2-1, the full variable domain reads KAGVTQTPRYLIKTRGQQVTLSCSPISGHRSVSWYQQTPGQGLQFLFEYFSETQRNKGNFPGRFSGRQFSNSRSEMNVSTLELGDSALYLCASSLDSRISYNEQFFGPGTRLTVL.

Comments on this clone: The same CDR3 is also encoded by other DNA sequences in this sample. The chain joins TRBV18 to TRBJ1-5, with D unresolved. The CDR3 runs to 13 residues. V was pared by 6 bases and J by 0 bases, with 6 bases between. The V gene's germline CDR1 is KGHSH and CDR2 LQKENI. The CDR3 DNA reads TGTGCCAGCTCTCCCGATAGCAATCAGCCCCAGCATTTT. Protein sequence: CASSPDSNQPQHF.

The chain employs TRBV2 and TRBJ2-5; 7 bases agree with TRBD1. The CDR3 is 15 residues long. Germline values: CDR1 SNHLY, CDR2 FYNNEI. Losses at the gene ends were 6 bases for V and 5 bases for J; bases not matched to a gene: 12. This chain's CDR3 is CASSPRTGYQETQYF. The CDR3 nucleotides are TGTGCCAGCAGCCCTAGGACAGGATATCAGGAGACCCAGTACTTC.

The chain links TRBV10-3 to TRBJ2-5; perhaps TRBD2 as D (5 bases). Per the germline V gene, CDR1 is ENHRY and CDR2 is SYGVKD. This CDR3 is 14 amino acids long. V was pared by 2 bases and J by 5 bases, with 12 bases between. The CDR3 nucleotides read TGTGCCATCAGTGAGGGAGGTTCCCCGGAGACCCAGTACTTC. Amino acids: CAISEGGSPETQYF.

V is TRBV27 and J is TRBJ2-7; unclear D gene. Germline V gene data show CDR1 as MNHEY and CDR2 as SMNVEV (reference sequence). The CDR3 is 12 residues long. V was cut by 8 bases and J by 5 bases, with 13 bases left in between. The CDR3 protein is CASGTPLNEQYF. As DNA, the CDR3 is TGTGCCAGCGGCACCCCTCTCAACGAGCAGTACTTC.

The CDR3 loop reads CASSRQGTAKETQYF. CDR3 nucleotides: TGTGCCAGCAGCCGCCAGGGGACAGCGAAAGAGACCCAGTACTTC. J is TRBJ2-5 and V is TRBV2, with 7 bases matching TRBD1. The CDR3 sequence is 15 residues long. V was pared by 6 bases and J by 3 bases, with 10 bases of the junction left unmatched. Germline values: CDR1 SNHLY, CDR2 FYNNEI. Together with reference TRBV2 and TRBJ2-5, the CDR3 gives the full variable domain: EPEVTQTPSHQVTQMGQEVILRCVPISNHLYFYWYRQILGQKVEFLVSFYNNEISEKSEIFDDQFSVERPDGSNFTLKIRSTKLEDSAMYFCASSRQGTAKETQYFGPGTRLLVL.

This clone came up once. The DNA of the CDR3 is TGTGCCAGCAGAGGACAGCCGAACACTGAAGCTTTCTTT. It encodes CASRGQPNTEAFF. The chain is built from TRBV11-3 and TRBJ1-1; D is perhaps TRBD1 (6 bases). V lost 6 bases and J 1 base, leaving 9 bases between the germline ends. The CDR3 covers 13 residues. Germline CDR1 is SGHNT and CDR2 is YENEEA. Drawing the rest from reference TRBV11-3 and TRBJ1-1, the complete variable domain is EAGVVQSPRYKIIEKKQPVAFWCNPISGHNTLYWYLQNLGQGPELLIRYENEEAVDDSQLPKDRFSAERLKGVDSTLKIQPAELGDSAVYLCASRGQPNTEAFFGQGTRLTVV.

In its sample, this clone was seen a few times. V and J are TRBV6-5 and TRBJ1-5; no reliable D call. The CDR3 loop spans 12 amino acids. Germline V gene sequence: CDR1 MNHEY, CDR2 SVGAGI. V lost 6 bases and J lost 9, with 12 bases in between. DNA of the CDR3: TGTGCCAGCAGCTCCTTTCGTGGGCCCCAGCATTTT. This sequence encodes CASSSFRGPQHF.

Regarding this clone: Other DNA variants within this sample encode the same CDR3. The chain is built from TRBV29-1 and TRBJ1-2; no definite D call. Germline values: CDR1 SQVTM, CDR2 ANQGSEA. Trimming left V 6 bases short and J 4 bases short, with 6 bases between. The CDR3 has 10 amino acids. This CDR3 is CSVRSYGYTF. In DNA form, the CDR3 reads TGCAGCGTCCGTTCCTATGGCTACACCTTC.

The rearrangement links TRBV30 to TRBJ1-1; TRBD1 agrees at 7 bases. The V gene's germline CDR1 is GTSNPN and CDR2 SVGIG (reference sequence). The CDR3 has 13 amino acids. V lost 5 bases, J lost 5 bases, and 8 bases stayed unmatched. The CDR3: CAWAGGGRTEAFF. CDR3 sequence (DNA): TGTGCCTGGGCCGGAGGGGGCAGGACTGAAGCTTTCTTT.

The V call is TRBV9, the J call TRBJ2-1; 13 bases align to TRBD2. This CDR3 is 16 amino acids long. Germline V gives CDR1 SGDLS, CDR2 YYNGEE. V lost 4 bases and J lost 4; bases outside the gene matches: 5. The CDR3 loop is CASSTQTSGGYNEQFF. DNA for the CDR3: TGTGCCAGCAGCACCCAGACTAGCGGGGGGTACAATGAGCAGTTCTTC.

This clone was recorded a few times. The genes are TRBV5-5 and TRBJ1-6; D remains ambiguous. V lost 1 base, J lost 7 bases, and 6 bases lay in between. The CDR3 runs 13 residues. The germline CDR1 and CDR2 sequences are SGHKS and YYEKEE (reference sequence). The CDR3 DNA is TGTGCCAGCAGCTTGCCTGGGAATTCACCCCTCCACTTT. It specifies CASSLPGNSPLHF.